One sample yielded the 8 T cell receptor beta chains listed below, sequenced in a study of blood T cell repertoires in COVID-19. Assay used: immunoSEQ multiplex PCR; TCRdb lists only in-frame clones, some missing. The table records 60,000 to 95,000 clones, about 74% of them present only once. The sample was peripheral blood. The receptors shown here come from a human donor with acute or convalescent COVID-19. The donor label of this sample is uncertain.

CDR3 in DNA: TGTGCCAGCAGCCCCCTTGGGGGGAGACAGCATTTT. It codes for CASSPLGGRQHF. The chain couples TRBV6-5 to TRBJ1-5, with D possibly being TRBD1 (5 bases). The CDR3 is made up of 12 amino acids. The germline CDR1 and CDR2 sequences are MNHEY and SVGAGI. Trimming shortened V by 6 bases and J by 13 bases, and 16 bases separated the two germline ends.

The chain employs TRBV11-3 and TRBJ1-6; D ambiguous. V was trimmed by 8 bases and J by 9 bases, leaving 14 bases between them. CDR3 length: 13 residues. Germline lookup yields CDR1 SGHNT and CDR2 YENEEA. The CDR3 sequence: CASSRTTLSPLHF. The CDR3 nucleotides read TGTGCCAGCTCCCGGACTACTCTTTCACCCCTCCACTTT.

The genes are TRBV19 and TRBJ2-1; 14 bases align to TRBD2. This CDR3 has 14 amino acids. The junction had 4 bases not matched to a gene; V was cut back by 6 bases and J by 9 bases. The germline gives CDR1 LNHDA, CDR2 SQIVND (reference sequence). The CDR3 bases are TGTGCCAGTAGGGGGACTAGCGGGGGAGGTGAGCAGTTCTTC. Translated: CASRGTSGGGEQFF.

The chain recombines TRBV27 with TRBJ2-1; possible D gene TRBD2, 6 bases. Trimming removed 2 bases at V and 7 bases at J, with 15 bases between. Germline V gene sequence: CDR1 MNHEY, CDR2 SMNVEV (reference sequence). The CDR3 consists of 15 residues. CDR3 DNA: TGTGCCAGCAGTTTAAGGGACTCCCGCGGGAATGAGCAGTTCTTC. Protein sequence: CASSLRDSRGNEQFF.

V gene TRBV7-8 combines with J gene TRBJ1-4, with TRBD1 matching over 7 bases. Trimming took 8 bases from V and 5 from J; bases not matched to a gene: 5. The CDR3 consists of 13 residues. Germline V gene sequence: CDR1 SGHVS, CDR2 FQNEAQ. The CDR3: CASSGTVNEKLFF. The CDR3 coding sequence is TGTGCCAGCTCTGGGACAGTAAATGAAAAACTGTTTTTT.

This chain connects TRBV5-1 to TRBJ1-1; 9 positions agree with TRBD1. V was clipped by 0 bases and J by 6 bases; unmatched bases: 6. CDR1 and CDR2 (germline): SGHRS, YFSETQ. This CDR3 contains 15 residues. The DNA for the CDR3 is TGCGCCAGCAGCTTGGTGGGACAGGGTATCGCTGAAGCTTTCTTT. Protein sequence: CASSLVGQGIAEAFF.

This clone came up once. This rearrangement joins TRBV20-1 to TRBJ2-7; 10 bases line up with TRBD2. This CDR3 is built from 16 residues. The V gene end was trimmed by 3 bases and the J gene end by 6 bases; junction bases not matched to a gene: 14. Germline V gives CDR1 DFQATT, CDR2 SNEGSKA (reference sequence). This CDR3 is CSASEGAGGYGSEQYF. CDR3 DNA sequence: TGCAGTGCTAGTGAAGGAGCGGGAGGGTACGGGAGCGAGCAGTACTTC.

V and J are TRBV7-2 and TRBJ2-7; D gene unclear. V dropped 5 bases and J dropped 6 bases, with 14 bases sitting between them. CDR3 length equals 13 residues. CDR1 is SGHTA, CDR2 FQGNSA, per germline. The CDR3 region has the DNA TGTGCCAGCAGCACCCACCGTTACGGCGAGCAGTACTTC. It translates to CASSTHRYGEQYF.